Listed here are 22 T cell receptor beta chains from one sample, sequenced in a study. TCRdb reprocessed the RT-PCR reads via MiXCR and lists one record per CDR3 protein. The table shows about 680,000 distinct CDR3 sequences, with around 14% occurring only once. The sample was memory CD4+ T cells from blood. Receptors originate from a female donor in good health, serving as a healthy control.

This clonotype was seen many times. This chain links TRBV5-6 with TRBJ2-1; D is perhaps TRBD2 (5 bases). Germline-derived CDR1 and CDR2 are SGHDT and YYEEEE. The CDR3 covers 17 residues. Deletions cut 1 base from V and 3 bases from J, with 17 bases between. CDR3 region: CASSLNLGTAGYNEQFF. The CDR3 DNA is TGTGCCAGCAGCTTGAATTTAGGCACTGCGGGCTACAATGAGCAGTTCTTC.

The V gene is TRBV29-1, the J gene TRBJ1-1; D is uncertain. V was shortened by 2 bases and J by 0 bases, with 7 bases between the two germline ends. Germline-derived CDR1 and CDR2 are SQVTM and ANQGSEA. The length of the CDR3 is 13 residues. CDR3 in DNA: TGCAGCGTTGAAAAATCAGTGAACACTGAAGCTTTCTTT. This encodes CSVEKSVNTEAFF. The variable domain in full, completed from reference TRBV29-1 and TRBJ1-1, reads SAVISQKPSRDICQRGTSLTIQCQVDSQVTMMFWYRQQPGQSLTLIATANQGSEATYESGFVIDKFPISRPNLTFSTLTVSNMSPEDSSIYLCSVEKSVNTEAFFGQGTRLTVV.

This clonotype was detected a few times. This sequence joins TRBV7-3 and TRBJ2-1, with 10 bases matching TRBD2. The CDR3 contains 19 residues. The junction had 18 bases not matched to a gene; V was cut back by 10 bases and J by 0 bases. Germline CDR1 SGHTA, CDR2 FQGTGA. Here the CDR3 reads CAIRAPSGGGPTSYNEQFF. CDR3 bases: TGTGCCATACGAGCGCCTAGCGGGGGAGGGCCTACCTCCTACAATGAGCAGTTCTTC.

This clonotype was seen repeatedly, ten times or more. V usage is TRBV7-2 and J usage is TRBJ2-3; the match to TRBD2 covers 7 bases. Unmatched junction bases numbered 13, after V lost 5 bases and J lost 2 bases. Germline assignment: CDR1 SGHTA and CDR2 FQGNSA. The CDR3 runs 17 residues. The CDR3 DNA is TGTGCCAGCAGCCGCGGTGGGAGGGAGGCGTACACAGATACGCAGTATTTT. Its protein product is CASSRGGREAYTDTQYF.

This clonotype was seen a handful of times. This chain connects TRBV13 to TRBJ1-4, with D perhaps TRBD1 (5 bases). Germline values: CDR1 PRHDT, CDR2 FYEKMQ (reference sequence). V was trimmed by 5 bases and J by 7 bases, leaving 14 bases between them. The CDR3 extends over 14 amino acids. CDR3 sequence (DNA): TGTGCCAGCAGCCCGGACATTTCGGGTGAAAAACTGTTTTTT. This translates into CASSPDISGEKLFF.

In regard to this clonotype: A clone one base away is much larger, so this may be a read error. The chain has TRBV20-1 and TRBJ2-7; D is unresolved. This CDR3 has 13 amino acids. Germline V CDR1 and CDR2: DFQATT, SNEGSKA (reference sequence). The CDR3 DNA sequence: TGCAGTGCTAGAGATCCCGGCTCCCACGAGCAGTACTTC. This translates into CSARDPGSHEQYF.

V gene TRBV5-6 combines with J gene TRBJ1-2; perhaps TRBD1 as D (5 bases). Germline V gives CDR1 SGHDT, CDR2 YYEEEE. This CDR3 comprises 13 residues. With 4 bases removed from V and 7 bases from J, the gap between germline ends came to 14 bases. The CDR3 region is CASSRPGAFGYTF. DNA for the CDR3: TGTGCCAGCAGCCGGCCTGGGGCTTTTGGCTACACCTTC.

The gene calls are TRBV6-5 and TRBJ2-6; D is uncertain. Germline V gene data show CDR1 as MNHEY and CDR2 as SVGAGI. Trimming cost V 2 bases and J 3 bases, with 11 bases left between them. The CDR3 is 16 amino acids. For the CDR3, the DNA is TGTGCCAGCAGTTACACTCCAAGAGGTGGGGCCAACGTCCTGACTTTC. Translated, it gives CASSYTPRGGANVLTF.

The chain couples TRBV15 to TRBJ1-1, with 9 bases identical to TRBD1. The CDR3 sequence is 14 residues long. The germline V gene encodes CDR1 LNHNV and CDR2 YYDKDF (reference sequence). Trimming at V came to 3 bases and at J to 8 bases, leaving 7 bases not matched to a gene. Written as DNA, the CDR3 is TGTGCCACCAGCAGTCCCGGACAGGGGACCGAAGCTTTCTTT. It is translated as CATSSPGQGTEAFF. Drawing the rest from reference TRBV15 and TRBJ1-1, the complete variable domain is DAMVIQNPRYQVTQFGKPVTLSCSQTLNHNVMYWYQQKSSQAPKLLFHYYDKDFNNEADTPDNFQSRRPNTSFCFLDIRSPGLGDTAMYLCATSSPGQGTEAFFGQGTRLTVV.

This clonotype has only a few counts. The chain has TRBV15 and TRBJ2-7; a weak D match, TRBD2 (6 bases). The CDR3 consists of 13 residues. V was shortened by 0 bases and J by 12 bases, with 15 bases between the two germline ends. Germline CDR1 LNHNV, CDR2 YYDKDF (reference sequence). CDR3 residues: CATSRDGGGKRYF. DNA for the CDR3: TGTGCCACCAGCAGAGATGGCGGAGGGAAGAGGTACTTC.

This chain links TRBV12-3 or TRBV12-4 with TRBJ1-5, with a weak D call TRBD1 (5 bases). V lost 3 bases and J lost 2, with 14 bases in between. The CDR3 loop spans 16 amino acids. The CDR3 DNA sequence: TGTGCCAGCAGTTTGAGTGAAAGGGGAGGCAATCAGCCCCAGCATTTT. Its translation is CASSLSERGGNQPQHF.

This chain connects TRBV5-6 to TRBJ2-1; D possibly matches TRBD1 or TRBD2 (5 bases each). V gave up 7 bases and J gave up 2 bases, with 13 bases separating them. CDR1 and CDR2 (germline): SGHDT, YYEEEE. This CDR3 region has 14 residues. The CDR3 reads CASGRRGAYNEQFF. CDR3 nucleotide sequence: TGTGCCAGCGGGCGCAGAGGGGCCTACAATGAGCAGTTCTTC.

This clonotype appeared a few times. J is TRBJ2-3 and V is TRBV7-3; D gene ambiguous. CDR3 length: 13 residues. Trimming stripped 10 bases from V and 5 bases from J, with 16 bases between. In germline, CDR1 is SGHTA, CDR2 FQGTGA. The CDR3 coding sequence is TGTGCCACCTCCGGCGGTTGGGGAGATACGCAGTATTTT. Translating it yields CATSGGWGDTQYF.

The V call is TRBV6-2 or TRBV6-3, the J call TRBJ1-4; D gene uncertain. Germline V gene sequence: CDR1 MNHEY, CDR2 SVGEGT. The CDR3 contains 14 residues. The V and J ends lost 4 bases and 8 bases respectively, with 14 bases between them. This chain's CDR3 is CASSSADLREKLFF. CDR3 coding DNA: TGTGCCAGCAGTTCTGCGGACCTGAGGGAAAAACTGTTTTTT.

V and J are TRBV7-8 and TRBJ2-5, with D perhaps matching TRBD2 (6 bases). CDR1 SGHVS and CDR2 FQNEAQ come from the germline V gene. The CDR3 sequence is 15 residues long. Deletions cut 5 bases from V and 5 bases from J, with 18 bases between. In DNA, the CDR3 is TGTGCCAGCAGCCCTACGGGAGACGATGGGGAGACCCAGTACTTC. Translating it yields CASSPTGDDGETQYF. Filled out from reference TRBV7-8 and TRBJ2-5, the complete variable domain reads GAGVSQSPRYKVAKRGQDVALRCDPISGHVSLFWYQQALGQGPEFLTYFQNEAQLDKSGLPSDRFFAERPEGSVSTLKIQRTQQEDSAVYLCASSPTGDDGETQYFGPGTRLLVL.

As for this clonotype: One end of the junction is discordant with germline, which a read error may explain. CDR3 protein: CARSVDFRGGRGYTF. The CDR3 nucleotides read TGTGCCAGAAGCGTAGATTTTAGGGGAGGACGTGGCTACACCTTC. This chain joins TRBV9 and TRBJ1-2; maybe TRBD1 (5 bases). The CDR3 has 15 amino acids. CDR1 and CDR2 from the germline V gene are SGDLS and YYNGEE. Using reference TRBV9 and TRBJ1-2 for the parts outside the CDR3, the full variable domain is DSGVTQTPKHLITATGQRVTLRCSPRSGDLSVYWYQQSLDQGLQFLIQYYNGEERAKGNILERFSAQQFPDLHSELNLSSLELGDSALYFCARSVDFRGGRGYTFGSGTRLTVV.

This clonotype has more than one count but fewer than ten. The rearrangement links TRBV5-1 to TRBJ1-4; no clear D gene. Germline V gene lookup returns CDR1 SGHRS and CDR2 YFSETQ. The CDR3 consists of 13 residues. The V and J ends lost 4 bases and 8 bases respectively, with 12 bases between them. CDR3 in amino acids: CASSILIGEKLFF. As DNA, the CDR3 is TGCGCCAGCAGCATTCTGATCGGAGAAAAACTGTTTTTT.

This rearrangement joins TRBV7-9 to TRBJ1-5, with a weak D call TRBD1 (6 bases). V lost 5 bases, J lost 3 bases, and 20 bases lay in between. CDR1 is SEHNR, CDR2 FQNEAQ, per germline (reference sequence). This CDR3 spans 17 amino acids. The CDR3 protein is CASSRGTRTAPNQPQHF. The CDR3 nucleotides read TGTGCCAGCAGCCGAGGGACCCGGACAGCGCCCAATCAGCCCCAGCATTTT.

This clonotype occurred a few times. V usage is TRBV20-1 and J usage is TRBJ1-1; D ambiguous. CDR1 DFQATT and CDR2 SNEGSKA come from the germline V gene (reference sequence). The V end was cut by 3 bases, the J end by 0 bases, with 8 bases between. This CDR3 region has 13 residues. The CDR3 loop reads CSASGPMNTEAFF. Written as DNA, the CDR3 is TGCAGTGCTAGTGGGCCTATGAACACTGAAGCTTTCTTT.

The chain is built from TRBV6-2 or TRBV6-3 and TRBJ1-4; D unclear. The V and J ends lost 6 bases and 6 bases respectively, with 8 bases between them. The CDR3 spans 12 residues. Germline V lookup: CDR1 MNHEY, CDR2 SVGEGT. In DNA, the CDR3 is TGTGCCAGCAGCCCGGCTGATGAAAAACTGTTTTTT. It is translated as CASSPADEKLFF.

This clonotype was detected ten times or more. The V and J genes are TRBV5-5 and TRBJ2-7; a weak D match, TRBD2 (5 bases). Germline V lookup: CDR1 SGHKS, CDR2 YYEKEE (reference sequence). CDR3 length equals 18 residues. V lost 0 bases and J 5 bases, leaving 24 bases between the germline ends. CDR3 sequence reads: CASSLGVAGGSTSDEQYF. CDR3 bases: TGTGCCAGCAGCTTGGGCGTCGCCGGAGGTTCTACGTCGGACGAGCAGTACTTC.

This clonotype was seen many times. This chain uses TRBV10-3 with TRBJ2-5; D is perhaps TRBD2 (6 bases). Germline CDR1 ENHRY, CDR2 SYGVKD. Trimming took off 3 bases at V and 1 base at J, with 12 bases between the two ends. This CDR3 has 15 amino acids. CDR3: CAISDVAASQETQYF. In DNA, the CDR3 is TGTGCCATCAGTGACGTAGCGGCAAGCCAAGAGACCCAGTACTTC.